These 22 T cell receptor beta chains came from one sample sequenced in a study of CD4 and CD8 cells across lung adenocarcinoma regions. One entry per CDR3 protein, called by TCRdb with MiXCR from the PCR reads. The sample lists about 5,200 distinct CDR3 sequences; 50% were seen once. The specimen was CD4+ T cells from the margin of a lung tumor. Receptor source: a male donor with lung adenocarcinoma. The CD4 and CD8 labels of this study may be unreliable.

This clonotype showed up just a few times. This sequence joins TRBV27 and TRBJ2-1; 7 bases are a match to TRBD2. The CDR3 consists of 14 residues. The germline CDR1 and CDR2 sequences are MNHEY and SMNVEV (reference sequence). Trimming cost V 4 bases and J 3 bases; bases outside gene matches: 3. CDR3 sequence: CASSSAGVYNEQFF. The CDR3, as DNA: TGTGCCAGCAGTTCGGCGGGAGTCTACAATGAGCAGTTCTTC.

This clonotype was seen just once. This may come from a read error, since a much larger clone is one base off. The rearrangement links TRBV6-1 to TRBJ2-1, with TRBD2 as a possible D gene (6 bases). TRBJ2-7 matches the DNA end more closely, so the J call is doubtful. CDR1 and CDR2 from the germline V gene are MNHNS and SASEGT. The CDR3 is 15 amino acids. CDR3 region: CASKGAGLSYNEQYF. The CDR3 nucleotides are TGTGCCAGTAAAGGCGCGGGACTCTCCTACAATGAGCAGTACTTC.

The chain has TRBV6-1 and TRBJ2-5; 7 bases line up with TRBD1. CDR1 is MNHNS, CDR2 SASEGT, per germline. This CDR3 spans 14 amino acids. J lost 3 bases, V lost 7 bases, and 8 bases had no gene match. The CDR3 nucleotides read TGTGCCAGCAAGGCCAGGGGGTTCGAAGAGACCCAGTACTTC. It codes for CASKARGFEETQYF.

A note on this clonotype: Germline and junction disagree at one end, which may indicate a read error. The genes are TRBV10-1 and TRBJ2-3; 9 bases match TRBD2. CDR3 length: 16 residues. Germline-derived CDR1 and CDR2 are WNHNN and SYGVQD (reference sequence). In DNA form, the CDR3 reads TGCGCCAGCAGGGGGCGGGGGGGCGGGGGCCCAGATACGCAGTATTTC. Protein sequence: CASRGRGGGGPDTQYF.

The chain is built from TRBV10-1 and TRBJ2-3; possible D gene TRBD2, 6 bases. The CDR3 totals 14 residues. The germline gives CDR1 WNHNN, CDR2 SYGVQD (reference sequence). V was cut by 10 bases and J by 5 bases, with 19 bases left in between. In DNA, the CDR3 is TGCGCCACCTCGGGTCGCGGGACCAAAGATACGCAGTATTTT. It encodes CATSGRGTKDTQYF.

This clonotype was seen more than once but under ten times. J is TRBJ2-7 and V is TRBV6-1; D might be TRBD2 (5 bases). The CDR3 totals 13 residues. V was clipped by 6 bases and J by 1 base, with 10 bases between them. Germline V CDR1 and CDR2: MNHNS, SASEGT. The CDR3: CASSPGLSYEQYF. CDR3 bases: TGTGCCAGCAGCCCTGGACTTTCCTACGAGCAGTACTTC.

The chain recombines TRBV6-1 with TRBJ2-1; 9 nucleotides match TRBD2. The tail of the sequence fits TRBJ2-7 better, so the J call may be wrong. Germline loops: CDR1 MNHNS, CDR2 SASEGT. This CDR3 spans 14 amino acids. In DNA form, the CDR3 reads TGTGCCAGCGTCCAAGCTAGCGGGGCCTACGAGCAGTACTTC. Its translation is CASVQASGAYEQYF.

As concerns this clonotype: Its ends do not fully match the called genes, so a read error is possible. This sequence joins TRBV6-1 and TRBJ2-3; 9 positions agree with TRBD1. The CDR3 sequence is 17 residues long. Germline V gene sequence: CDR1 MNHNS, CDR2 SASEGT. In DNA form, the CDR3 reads TGTGCCAGCAAGAGACAGGGGGGTACCTGTGCCAAAAATACGCAGTACTTT. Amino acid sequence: CASKRQGGTCAKNTQYF.

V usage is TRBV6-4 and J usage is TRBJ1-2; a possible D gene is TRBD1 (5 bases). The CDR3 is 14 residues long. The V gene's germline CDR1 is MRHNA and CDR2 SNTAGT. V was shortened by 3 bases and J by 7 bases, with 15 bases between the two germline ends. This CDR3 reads CASSDQAGYGGYTF. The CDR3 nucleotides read TGTGCCAGCAGTGATCAGGCAGGGTACGGTGGCTACACCTTC.

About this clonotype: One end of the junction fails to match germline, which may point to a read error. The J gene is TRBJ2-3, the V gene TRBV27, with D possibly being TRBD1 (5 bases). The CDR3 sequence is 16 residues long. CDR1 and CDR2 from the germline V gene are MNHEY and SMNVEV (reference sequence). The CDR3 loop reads CASSLSGLGRKDTQYF. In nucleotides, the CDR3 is TGTGCCAGCAGTTTATCGGGGCTGGGCCGCAAAGACACGCAGTATTTC.

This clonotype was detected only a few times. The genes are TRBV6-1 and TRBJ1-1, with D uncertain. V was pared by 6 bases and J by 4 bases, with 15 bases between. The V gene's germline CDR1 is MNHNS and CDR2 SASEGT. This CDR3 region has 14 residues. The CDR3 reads CASSIEGTGTEAFF. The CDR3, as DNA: TGTGCCAGCAGCATCGAGGGAACGGGCACTGAAGCTTTCTTT.

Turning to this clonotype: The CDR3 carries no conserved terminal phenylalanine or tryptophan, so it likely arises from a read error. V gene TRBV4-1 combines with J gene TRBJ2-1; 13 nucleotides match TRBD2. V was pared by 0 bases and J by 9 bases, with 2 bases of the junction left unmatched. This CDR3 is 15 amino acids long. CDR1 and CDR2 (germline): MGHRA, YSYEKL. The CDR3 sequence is CASSQETSGRAEQFL. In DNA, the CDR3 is TGCGCCAGCAGCCAAGAAACTAGCGGGAGGGCTGAGCAGTTCTTG.

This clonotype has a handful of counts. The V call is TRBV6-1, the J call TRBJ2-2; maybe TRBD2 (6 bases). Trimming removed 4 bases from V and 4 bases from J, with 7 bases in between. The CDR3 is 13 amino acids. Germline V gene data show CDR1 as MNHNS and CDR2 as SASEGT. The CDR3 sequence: CASSGLVTGELFF. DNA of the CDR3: TGTGCCAGCAGTGGACTAGTCACCGGGGAGCTGTTTTTT.

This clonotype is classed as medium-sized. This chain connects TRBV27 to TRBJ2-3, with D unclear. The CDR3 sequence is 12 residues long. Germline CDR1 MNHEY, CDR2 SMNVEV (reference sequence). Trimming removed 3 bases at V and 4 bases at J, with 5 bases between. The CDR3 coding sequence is TGTGCCAGCAGTTTTTCGGCAGATACGCAGTATTTT. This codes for CASSFSADTQYF.

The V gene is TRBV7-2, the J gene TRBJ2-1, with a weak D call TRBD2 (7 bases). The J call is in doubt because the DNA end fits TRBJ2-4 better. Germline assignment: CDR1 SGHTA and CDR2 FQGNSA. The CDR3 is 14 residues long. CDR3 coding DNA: TGTGCGGGCCGCGGGGGCGGCGATCAAGACATTCAGTACTTC. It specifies CAGRGGGDQDIQYF.

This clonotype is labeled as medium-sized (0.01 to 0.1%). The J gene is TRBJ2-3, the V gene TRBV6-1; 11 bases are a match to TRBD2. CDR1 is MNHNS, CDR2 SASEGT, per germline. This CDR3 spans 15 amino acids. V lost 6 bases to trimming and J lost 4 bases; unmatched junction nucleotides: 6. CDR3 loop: CASRPGLAEPDTQYF. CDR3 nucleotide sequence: TGTGCCAGCAGACCGGGACTAGCGGAACCAGATACGCAGTATTTT.

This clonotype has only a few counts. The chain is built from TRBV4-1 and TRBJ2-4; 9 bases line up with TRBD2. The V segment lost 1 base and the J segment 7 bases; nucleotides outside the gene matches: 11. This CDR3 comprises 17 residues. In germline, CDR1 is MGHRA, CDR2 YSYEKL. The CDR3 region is CASSQGIGAGGTNIQYF. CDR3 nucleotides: TGCGCCAGCAGCCAAGGGATAGGAGCGGGAGGCACGAACATTCAGTACTTC.

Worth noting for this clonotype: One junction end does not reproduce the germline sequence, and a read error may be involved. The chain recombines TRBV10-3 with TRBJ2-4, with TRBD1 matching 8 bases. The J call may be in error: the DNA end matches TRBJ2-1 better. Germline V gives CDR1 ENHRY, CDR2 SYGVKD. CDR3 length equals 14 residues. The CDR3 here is CGAQGERAKNKQFF. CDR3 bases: TGCGGCGCACAGGGGGAGAGGGCCAAAAACAAGCAGTTCTTC.

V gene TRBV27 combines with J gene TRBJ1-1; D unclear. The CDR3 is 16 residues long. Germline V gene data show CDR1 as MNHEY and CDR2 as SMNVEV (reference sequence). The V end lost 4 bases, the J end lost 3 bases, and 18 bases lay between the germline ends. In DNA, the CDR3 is TGTGCCAGCAGTTCCCGGGAGCCCACTCGGGACACTGAAGCTTTCTTT. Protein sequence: CASSSREPTRDTEAFF.

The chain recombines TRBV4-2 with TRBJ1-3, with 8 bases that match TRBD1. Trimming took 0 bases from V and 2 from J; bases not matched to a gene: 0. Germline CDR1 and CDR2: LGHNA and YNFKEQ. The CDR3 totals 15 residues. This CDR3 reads CASSQEDRAGNTIYF. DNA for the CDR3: TGTGCCAGCAGCCAAGAGGACAGGGCTGGAAACACCATATATTTT.

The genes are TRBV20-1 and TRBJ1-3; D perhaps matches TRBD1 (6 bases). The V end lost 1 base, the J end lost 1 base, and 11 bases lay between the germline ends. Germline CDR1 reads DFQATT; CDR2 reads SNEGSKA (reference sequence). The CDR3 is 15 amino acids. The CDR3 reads CSARVTGLSGNTIYF. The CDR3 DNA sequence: TGCAGTGCTAGAGTTACAGGGCTTTCTGGAAACACCATATATTTT.

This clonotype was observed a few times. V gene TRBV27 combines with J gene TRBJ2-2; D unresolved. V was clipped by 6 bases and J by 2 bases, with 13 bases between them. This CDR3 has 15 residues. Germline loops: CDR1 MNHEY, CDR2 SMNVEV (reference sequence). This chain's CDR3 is CASRPPGRNTGELFF. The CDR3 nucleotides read TGTGCCAGCAGGCCACCCGGTCGTAACACCGGGGAGCTGTTTTTT.